This TCR beta chain derives from a study of cytomegalovirus exposure and HLA in healthy donors. Primers for the PCR totalled 60 Vbeta and 13 Jbeta. In the study's own analysis: The authors later counted about 80 million unique TCR beta chains, approximately 12 million of them shared. The repertoire was sequenced with immunoSEQ multiplex PCR; TCRdb's copy has only in-frame clones and lacks some. V and J calls plus clone size are reproduced from that table; the DNA served to infer D and trimming. The table lists 120,000 or so clones, around three quarters of them singletons, with about 1.2% in the top ten. As concerns this clone: The antigen is unknown. A junction boundary mismatches the germline segment, possibly from a read error.

Overall study results and limits: Further analysis was carried out later, and it showed several of the most significant clusters appearing linked to common viral pathogens.

The sample consisted of PBMCs. The receptor's source is a female donor in good health and CMV-seronegative.

In nucleotides, the CDR3 is TGCAGCGTTGTCTCCCGGTCAGGGCGGGGGGCCAACGGCCTGACTTTC. It translates to CSVVSRSGRGANGLTF. The chain couples TRBV29-1 to TRBJ2-6; 8 nucleotides agree with TRBD2. Germline-derived CDR1 and CDR2 are SQVTM and ANQGSEA. This CDR3 is 16 amino acids long. The full variable domain, in which reference TRBV29-1 and TRBJ2-6 provide the parts outside the CDR3, is SAVISQKPSRDICQRGTSLTIQCQVDSQVTMMFWYRQQPGQSLTLIATANQGSEATYESGFVIDKFPISRPNLTFSTLTVSNMSPEDSSIYLCSVVSRSGRGANGLTFGAGSRLTVL.